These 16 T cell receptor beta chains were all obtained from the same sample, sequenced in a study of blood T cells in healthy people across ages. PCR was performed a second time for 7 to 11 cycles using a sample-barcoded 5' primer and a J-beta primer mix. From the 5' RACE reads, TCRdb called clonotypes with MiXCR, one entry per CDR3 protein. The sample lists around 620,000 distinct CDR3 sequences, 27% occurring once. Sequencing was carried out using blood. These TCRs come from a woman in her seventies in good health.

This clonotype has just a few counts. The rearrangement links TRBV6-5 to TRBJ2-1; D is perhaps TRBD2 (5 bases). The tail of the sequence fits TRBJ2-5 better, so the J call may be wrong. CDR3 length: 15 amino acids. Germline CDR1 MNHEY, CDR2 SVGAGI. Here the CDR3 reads CASSPGIPEGETQYF. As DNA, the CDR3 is TGTGCCAGCAGTCCCGGGATCCCCGAAGGGGAGACCCAGTACTTC.

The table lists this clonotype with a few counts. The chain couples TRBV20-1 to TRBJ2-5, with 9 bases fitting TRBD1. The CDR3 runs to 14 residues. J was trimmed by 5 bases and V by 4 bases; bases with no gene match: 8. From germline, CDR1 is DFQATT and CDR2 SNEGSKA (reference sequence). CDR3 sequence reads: CSAKQGAGGETQYF. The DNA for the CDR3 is TGCAGTGCTAAACAGGGGGCTGGAGGGGAGACCCAGTACTTC.

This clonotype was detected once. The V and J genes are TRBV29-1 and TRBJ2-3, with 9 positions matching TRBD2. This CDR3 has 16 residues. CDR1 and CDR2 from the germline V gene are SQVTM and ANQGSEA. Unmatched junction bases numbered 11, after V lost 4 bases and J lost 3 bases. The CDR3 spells CSVVTSGARRTDTQYF. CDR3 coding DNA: TGCAGCGTTGTGACTAGCGGTGCCCGGAGGACAGATACGCAGTATTTT.

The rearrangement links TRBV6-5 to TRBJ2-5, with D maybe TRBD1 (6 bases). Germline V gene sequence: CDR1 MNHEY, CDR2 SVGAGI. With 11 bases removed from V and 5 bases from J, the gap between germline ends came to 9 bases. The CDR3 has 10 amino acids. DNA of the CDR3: TGTGCCCTAAGGGGGGAGACCCAGTACTTC. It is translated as CALRGETQYF.

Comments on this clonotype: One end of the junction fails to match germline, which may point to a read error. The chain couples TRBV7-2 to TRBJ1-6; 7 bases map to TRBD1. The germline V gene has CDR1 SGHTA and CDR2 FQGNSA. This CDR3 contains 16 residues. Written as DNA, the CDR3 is TGTGCCAGCAGCTTAGAAGGGGGACAGTATAGTTCACCCCTCCACTTT. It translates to CASSLEGGQYSSPLHF.

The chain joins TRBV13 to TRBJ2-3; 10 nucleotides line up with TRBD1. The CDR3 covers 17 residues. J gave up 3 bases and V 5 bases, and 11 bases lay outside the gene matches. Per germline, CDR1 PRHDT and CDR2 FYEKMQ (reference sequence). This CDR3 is CASSHIPGQGLTDTQYF. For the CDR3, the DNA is TGTGCCAGCAGCCACATCCCGGGACAGGGGTTGACAGATACGCAGTATTTT.

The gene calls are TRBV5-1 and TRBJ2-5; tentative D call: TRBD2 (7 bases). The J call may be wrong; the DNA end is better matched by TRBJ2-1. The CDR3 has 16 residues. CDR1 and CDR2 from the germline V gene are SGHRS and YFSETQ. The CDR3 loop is CASSLFSGGQGNEQFF. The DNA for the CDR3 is TGCGCCAGCAGCTTGTTTTCGGGGGGCCAGGGCAATGAGCAGTTCTTC.

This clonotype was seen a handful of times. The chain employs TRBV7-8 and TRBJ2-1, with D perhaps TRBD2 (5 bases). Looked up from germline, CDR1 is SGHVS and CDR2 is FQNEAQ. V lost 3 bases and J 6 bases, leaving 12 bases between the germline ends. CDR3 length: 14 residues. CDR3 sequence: CASSFGLTSNEQFF. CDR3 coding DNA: TGTGCCAGCAGCTTCGGACTTACCTCCAATGAGCAGTTCTTC.

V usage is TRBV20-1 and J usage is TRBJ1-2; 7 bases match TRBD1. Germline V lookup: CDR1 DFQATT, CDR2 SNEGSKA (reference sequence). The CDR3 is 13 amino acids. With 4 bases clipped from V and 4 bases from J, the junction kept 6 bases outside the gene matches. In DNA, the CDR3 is TGCAGTGCTACTACAGGGGATGGCTATGGCTACACCTTC. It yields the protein CSATTGDGYGYTF.

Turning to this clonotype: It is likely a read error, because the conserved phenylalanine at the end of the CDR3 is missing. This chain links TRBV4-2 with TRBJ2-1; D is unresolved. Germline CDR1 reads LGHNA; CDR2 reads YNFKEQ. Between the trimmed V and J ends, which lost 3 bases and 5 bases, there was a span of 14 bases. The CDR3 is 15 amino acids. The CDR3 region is CASSQSSGQNNEQFL. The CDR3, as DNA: TGTGCCAGCAGCCAGTCCTCGGGCCAGAACAATGAGCAGTTCCTC.

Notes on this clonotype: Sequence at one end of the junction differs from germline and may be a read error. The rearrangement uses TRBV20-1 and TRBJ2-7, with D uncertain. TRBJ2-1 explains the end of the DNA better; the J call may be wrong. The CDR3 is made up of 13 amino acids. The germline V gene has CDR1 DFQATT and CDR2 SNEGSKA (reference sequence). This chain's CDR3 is CSAHTISYNVQFF. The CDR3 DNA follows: TGCAGTGCTCATACCATTTCCTACAATGTGCAGTTCTTC.

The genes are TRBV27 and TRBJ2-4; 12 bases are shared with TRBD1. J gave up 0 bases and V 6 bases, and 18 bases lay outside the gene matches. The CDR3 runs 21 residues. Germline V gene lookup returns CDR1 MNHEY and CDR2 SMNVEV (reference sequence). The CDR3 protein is CASRPKSWDRGLLVAKNIQYF. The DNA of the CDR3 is TGTGCCAGCAGGCCGAAGAGCTGGGACAGGGGGCTATTGGTAGCCAAAAACATTCAGTACTTC.

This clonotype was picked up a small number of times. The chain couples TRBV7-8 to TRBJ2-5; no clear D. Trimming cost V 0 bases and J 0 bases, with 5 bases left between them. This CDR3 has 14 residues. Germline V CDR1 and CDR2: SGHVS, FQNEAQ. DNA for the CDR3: TGTGCCAGCAGCTTAGCGGTTAACCAAGAGACCCAGTACTTC. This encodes CASSLAVNQETQYF.

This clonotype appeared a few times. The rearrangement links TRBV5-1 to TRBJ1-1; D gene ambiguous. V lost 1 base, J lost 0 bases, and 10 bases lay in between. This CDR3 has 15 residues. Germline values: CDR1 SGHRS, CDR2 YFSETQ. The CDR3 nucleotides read TGCGCCAGCAGCTTGTTGGGGAGCATGAACACTGAAGCTTTCTTT. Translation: CASSLLGSMNTEAFF.

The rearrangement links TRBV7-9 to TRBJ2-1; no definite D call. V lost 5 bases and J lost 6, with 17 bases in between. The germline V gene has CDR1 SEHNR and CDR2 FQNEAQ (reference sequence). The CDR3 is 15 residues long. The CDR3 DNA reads TGTGCCAGCAGCCCGAGGCAGGCGGCTTTCAATGAGCAGTTCTTC. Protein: CASSPRQAAFNEQFF.

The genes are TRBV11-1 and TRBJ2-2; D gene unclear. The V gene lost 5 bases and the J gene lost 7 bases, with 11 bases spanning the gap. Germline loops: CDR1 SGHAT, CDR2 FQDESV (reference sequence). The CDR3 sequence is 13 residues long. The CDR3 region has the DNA TGTGCCAGCAGCGACCAGACCGTCGGGGAGCTGTTTTTT. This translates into CASSDQTVGELFF.